This entry lists 28 T cell receptor beta chains sequenced from one sample in a study of blood T cells in healthy people across ages. A second 7 to 11 cycle PCR used barcoded and J-beta primers. A single record per CDR3 protein comes from TCRdb applying MiXCR to the 5' RACE reads. The sample has 1 million or so distinct CDR3 sequences; 35% to 50% are singletons. The material sequenced was blood. The receptors originated from a woman between 55 and 75 years old in good health.

DNA of the CDR3: TGTGCCAGCAGCCAACCCCTGGGGACTAGCGGCTCACTAGGTCGGTACAATGAGCAGTTCTTC. This codes for CASSQPLGTSGSLGRYNEQFF. V gene TRBV14 combines with J gene TRBJ2-1, with TRBD2 identical over 11 bases. The V gene end was trimmed by 2 bases and the J gene end by 4 bases; junction bases not matched to a gene: 19. Germline V gene lookup returns CDR1 SGHDN and CDR2 FVKESK. CDR3 length: 21 amino acids.

This chain uses TRBV13 with TRBJ2-2; D is possibly TRBD1 (6 bases). Germline V gene data show CDR1 as PRHDT and CDR2 as FYEKMQ (reference sequence). V was shortened by 2 bases and J by 6 bases, with 13 bases between the two germline ends. This CDR3 comprises 15 residues. In DNA, the CDR3 is TGTGCCAGCAGCTTATTGGGGGCGCCGGCCGGGGAGCTGTTTTTT. As protein: CASSLLGAPAGELFF.

This clonotype was counted between two and nine times. Here the CDR3 DNA reads TGTGCCACCAGCAGAGATAATGGGCGGGTGCAGTTCTTC. This translates into CATSRDNGRVQFF. The genes are TRBV15 and TRBJ2-1, with a tentative D call TRBD2 (5 bases). Trimming stripped 0 bases from V and 12 bases from J, with 12 bases between. CDR3 length: 13 residues. CDR1 is LNHNV and CDR2 is YYDKDF in the germline V gene (reference sequence).

This rearrangement joins TRBV27 to TRBJ2-4; 10 nucleotides align to TRBD1. Matching the DNA end better, TRBJ2-7 makes the J call doubtful. Germline V gene lookup returns CDR1 MNHEY and CDR2 SMNVEV (reference sequence). CDR3 length: 15 amino acids. The CDR3 reads CASRRSGTGDYEQYF. In nucleotides, the CDR3 is TGTGCCAGCAGAAGGTCCGGGACAGGGGACTACGAGCAGTACTTC.

The table lists this clonotype with a few counts. CDR3: CASSQVAMNYGYTF. CDR3 bases: TGTGCCAGCAGCCAAGTGGCGATGAACTATGGCTACACCTTC. The chain employs TRBV14 and TRBJ1-2; D remains unclear. Germline V CDR1 and CDR2: SGHDN, FVKESK. The V end lost 1 base, the J end lost 2 bases, and 8 bases lay between the germline ends. This CDR3 is 14 amino acids long.

This clonotype appeared a few times. V usage is TRBV12-3 or TRBV12-4 and J usage is TRBJ1-2, with D perhaps TRBD1 (6 bases). V dropped 3 bases and J dropped 4 bases, with 9 bases sitting between them. The CDR3 has 13 residues. The CDR3 DNA reads TGTGCCAGCAGTTTGAGCAGGGGCTATGGCTACACCTTC. Translating gives CASSLSRGYGYTF.

This clonotype was observed a handful of times. V and J are TRBV4-2 and TRBJ2-1, with 9 bases that match TRBD2. From germline, CDR1 is LGHNA and CDR2 YNFKEQ. V was clipped by 1 base and J by 3 bases; unmatched bases: 4. The CDR3 length is 16 residues. The CDR3 DNA reads as TGTGCCAGCAGCCAAGTTGCAGCGGGAGGCTACAATGAGCAGTTCTTC. This gives the protein CASSQVAAGGYNEQFF.

This clonotype was seen more than once but under ten times. The J gene is TRBJ2-7, the V gene TRBV27; 8 bases fit TRBD2. Looked up from germline, CDR1 is MNHEY and CDR2 is SMNVEV (reference sequence). The CDR3 is 15 amino acids. Trimming removed 2 bases from V and 3 bases from J; junction bases left unmatched: 6. The CDR3 coding sequence is TGTGCCAGCAGTTTACGAAGCGGGAGTCTCTACGAGCAGTACTTC. Protein product: CASSLRSGSLYEQYF.

The chain carries TRBV7-9 and TRBJ1-1, with a tentative D call TRBD1 (5 bases). The CDR3 spans 12 residues. With 7 bases removed from V and 5 bases from J, the gap between germline ends came to 11 bases. CDR1 is SEHNR and CDR2 is FQNEAQ in the germline V gene (reference sequence). CDR3: CASTWGRTEAFF. In DNA form, the CDR3 reads TGTGCCAGCACCTGGGGACGGACTGAAGCTTTCTTT. The whole variable domain, filled in from reference TRBV7-9 and TRBJ1-1, reads DTGVSQNPRHKITKRGQNVTFRCDPISEHNRLYWYRQTLGQGPEFLTYFQNEAQLEKSRLLSDRFSAERPKGSFSTLEIQRTEQGDSAMYLCASTWGRTEAFFGQGTRLTVV.

The genes are TRBV25-1 and TRBJ2-1; 7 bases line up with TRBD2. CDR3 length: 13 amino acids. After removal of 2 bases from V and 10 bases from J, the junction contained 5 bases not matched to a gene. Germline V gene data show CDR1 as MGHDK and CDR2 as SYGVNS. The CDR3, as DNA: TGTGCCAGCAGTGAAATAAGCGGGAAGGAGCAGTTCTTC. It codes for CASSEISGKEQFF.

This clonotype was detected ten times or more. The rearrangement links TRBV29-1 to TRBJ2-5, with D perhaps matching TRBD1 or TRBD2 (6 bases each). Germline CDR1 SQVTM, CDR2 ANQGSEA. The CDR3 runs 12 residues. Trimming cost V 5 bases and J 5 bases, with 12 bases left between them. In DNA, the CDR3 is TGCAGCGTTCGACAGGCGGGGGAGACCCAGTACTTC. This codes for CSVRQAGETQYF.

The V call is TRBV20-1, the J call TRBJ1-6; 9 bases align to TRBD1. Germline V gives CDR1 DFQATT, CDR2 SNEGSKA (reference sequence). J lost 10 bases, V lost 6 bases, and 7 bases had no gene match. This CDR3 comprises 13 residues. CDR3 in amino acids: CSARTGAGSPLHF. CDR3 nucleotides: TGCAGTGCCCGGACAGGGGCTGGGTCACCCCTCCACTTT.

This clonotype has a handful of counts. V gene TRBV6-6 combines with J gene TRBJ2-5; 7 bases fit TRBD2. Per germline, CDR1 MNHNY and CDR2 SVGAGI (reference sequence). Trimming at V came to 7 bases and at J to 2 bases, leaving 7 bases not matched to a gene. The CDR3 is 14 residues long. CDR3 protein: CASMAGVPQETQYF. The CDR3 DNA follows: TGTGCCAGCATGGCGGGGGTCCCGCAAGAGACCCAGTACTTC.

The rearrangement joins TRBV5-1 to TRBJ1-5, with D possibly matching TRBD1 (5 bases). The ends were cut back, 0 bases at V and 1 base at J, with 23 bases in the middle. There are 20 residues in the CDR3. Per the germline V gene, CDR1 is SGHRS and CDR2 is YFSETQ. The CDR3 bases are TGCGCCAGCAGCTTGGAAGGGGCAGGGCTATTCGGATGGAGCAATCAGCCCCAGCATTTT. Its translation is CASSLEGAGLFGWSNQPQHF.

The rearrangement links TRBV5-1 to TRBJ2-5, with D possibly being TRBD1 or TRBD2 (5 bases each). Germline values: CDR1 SGHRS, CDR2 YFSETQ. V was trimmed by 0 bases and J by 2 bases, leaving 14 bases between them. CDR3 length equals 16 residues. The CDR3 DNA follows: TGCGCCAGCAGCTTGGGACAGAGGGAGAGACAAGAGACCCAGTACTTC. This encodes CASSLGQRERQETQYF.

The table lists this clonotype with a few counts. V gene TRBV5-1 combines with J gene TRBJ1-2, with D tentatively TRBD1 (6 bases). Germline assignment: CDR1 SGHRS and CDR2 YFSETQ. The V and J ends lost 4 bases and 0 bases respectively, with 13 bases between them. This CDR3 contains 15 residues. Written as DNA, the CDR3 is TGCGCCAGCAGCGTTACTGGACAGCCTAACTATGGCTACACCTTC. Its translation: CASSVTGQPNYGYTF. The whole variable domain, filled in from reference TRBV5-1 and TRBJ1-2, reads KAGVTQTPRYLIKTRGQQVTLSCSPISGHRSVSWYQQTPGQGLQFLFEYFSETQRNKGNFPGRFSGRQFSNSRSEMNVSTLELGDSALYLCASSVTGQPNYGYTFGSGTRLTVV.

The J gene is TRBJ2-1, the V gene TRBV6-2 or TRBV6-3; D unclear. The CDR3 covers 13 residues. Germline assignment: CDR1 MNHEY and CDR2 SVGEGT. Trimming removed 7 bases from V and 6 bases from J, with 13 bases in between. For the CDR3, the DNA is TGTGCCAGCACCCAGGCCCCCCCCAATGAGCAGTTCTTC. Protein sequence: CASTQAPPNEQFF.

This chain links TRBV18 with TRBJ2-1, with a weak D call TRBD1 (6 bases). Looked up from germline, CDR1 is KGHSH and CDR2 is LQKENI. This CDR3 is built from 16 residues. Trimming left V 4 bases short and J 0 bases short, with 13 bases between. As DNA, the CDR3 is TGTGCCAGCTCACTAGGACTGGACAGCTCCTACAATGAGCAGTTCTTC. Encoded protein: CASSLGLDSSYNEQFF. Full variable domain (remainder filled in from reference TRBV18 and TRBJ2-1): NAGVMQNPRHLVRRRGQEARLRCSPMKGHSHVYWYRQLPEEGLKFMVYLQKENIIDESGMPKERFSAEFPKEGPSILRIQQVVRGDSAAYFCASSLGLDSSYNEQFFGPGTRLTVL.

This clonotype was seen ten or more times. The chain's CDR3 is CASSERWSQETQYF. CDR3 bases: TGTGCCAGCAGTGAACGTTGGAGTCAGGAGACCCAGTACTTC. The V and J genes are TRBV2 and TRBJ2-5; no clear D. Germline V CDR1 and CDR2: SNHLY, FYNNEI. V was pared by 2 bases and J by 5 bases, with 12 bases between. This CDR3 spans 14 amino acids.

On this clonotype itself: An end of the junction differs from the germline gene, which may be a read error. The genes are TRBV11-3 and TRBJ2-3; D not resolved. Looked up from germline, CDR1 is SGHNT and CDR2 is YENEEA. The CDR3 runs 15 residues. DNA of the CDR3: TGTGCCGGCAGCTTCGCTCACTTCGGCACAGATACGCAGTATTTT. It is translated as CAGSFAHFGTDTQYF.

V usage is TRBV6-1 and J usage is TRBJ2-7; no definite D call. The germline CDR1 and CDR2 sequences are MNHNS and SASEGT. V lost 0 bases, J lost 7 bases, and 10 bases lay in between. The CDR3 sequence is 13 residues long. CDR3 sequence: CASSEAAVGEQYF. The CDR3 DNA reads TGTGCCAGCAGTGAAGCGGCGGTCGGGGAGCAGTACTTC.

The V and J genes are TRBV7-2 and TRBJ2-3; 10 bases match TRBD1. The CDR3 length is 13 residues. Germline CDR1 reads SGHTA; CDR2 reads FQGNSA. V trimming: 4 bases; J trimming: 10 bases; junction bases outside the gene matches: 5. The DNA of the CDR3 is TGTGCCAGCAGCTCACCGGACAGGGGGGCGCAGTATTTT. Translation gives CASSSPDRGAQYF.

This clonotype was detected only a few times. The V and J genes are TRBV5-1 and TRBJ2-1, with D possibly TRBD1 on 6 matching bases. Near its end, the DNA agrees better with TRBJ2-7, so the J call may be wrong. The CDR3 spans 16 residues. Germline V gene lookup returns CDR1 SGHRS and CDR2 YFSETQ. CDR3 loop: CASSPRDTSSYNEQYF. DNA for the CDR3: TGCGCCAGCAGCCCCCGGGACACGAGCTCCTACAATGAGCAGTACTTC.

The chain carries TRBV3-1 and TRBJ2-5, with D maybe TRBD2 (5 bases). Germline assignment: CDR1 LGHDT and CDR2 YNNKEL (reference sequence). V gave up 0 bases and J gave up 4 bases, with 9 bases separating them. The CDR3 is made up of 14 amino acids. CDR3 region: CASSQDTSRETQYF. For the CDR3, the DNA is TGTGCCAGCAGCCAAGATACTAGTAGAGAGACCCAGTACTTC.

The V and J genes are TRBV6-2 or TRBV6-3 and TRBJ2-1, with a weak D call TRBD1 (6 bases). The CDR3 runs 14 residues. V was pared by 7 bases and J by 2 bases, with 12 bases between. Germline CDR1 MNHEY, CDR2 SVGEGT. The CDR3 DNA reads TGTGCCAGCACCGACAGGCTACCCTACAATGAGCAGTTCTTC. Translating it yields CASTDRLPYNEQFF.

The chain couples TRBV20-1 to TRBJ1-5; no clear D. The length of the CDR3 is 17 residues. CDR1 DFQATT and CDR2 SNEGSKA come from the germline V gene (reference sequence). V lost 0 bases and J lost 0, with 15 bases in between. This chain's CDR3 is CSARDLQNPYSNQPQHF. The CDR3 coding sequence is TGCAGTGCTAGAGATTTACAAAATCCCTATAGCAATCAGCCCCAGCATTTT.

The chain links TRBV20-1 to TRBJ2-5, with 8 nucleotides matching TRBD2. This CDR3 contains 14 residues. Germline V CDR1 and CDR2: DFQATT, SNEGSKA (reference sequence). Losses at the gene ends were 5 bases for V and 5 bases for J; bases not matched to a gene: 10. CDR3 nucleotide sequence: TGCAGTGCTTTGCCAGCGGGAGTGTGGGAGACCCAGTACTTC. This encodes CSALPAGVWETQYF.

The V call is TRBV27, the J call TRBJ2-3; D remains unclear. The CDR3 sequence is 15 residues long. Per germline, CDR1 MNHEY and CDR2 SMNVEV (reference sequence). V was cut by 1 base and J by 5 bases, with 13 bases left in between. CDR3 region: CASSLLRVLGDTQYF. Written as DNA, the CDR3 is TGTGCCAGCAGTTTATTAAGGGTTCTGGGAGATACGCAGTATTTT.